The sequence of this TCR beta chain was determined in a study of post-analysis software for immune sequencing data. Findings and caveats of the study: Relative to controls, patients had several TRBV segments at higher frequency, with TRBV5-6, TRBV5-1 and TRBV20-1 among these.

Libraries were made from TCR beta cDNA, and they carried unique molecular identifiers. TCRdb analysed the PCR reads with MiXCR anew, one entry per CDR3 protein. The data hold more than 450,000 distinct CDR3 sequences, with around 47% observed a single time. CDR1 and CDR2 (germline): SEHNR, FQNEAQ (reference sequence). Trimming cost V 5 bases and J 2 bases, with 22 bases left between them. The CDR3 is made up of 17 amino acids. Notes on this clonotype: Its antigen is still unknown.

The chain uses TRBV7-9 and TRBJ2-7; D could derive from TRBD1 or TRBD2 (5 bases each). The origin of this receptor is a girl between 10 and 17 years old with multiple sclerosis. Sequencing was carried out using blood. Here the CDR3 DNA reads TGTGCCAGCAGCGATTTTGTCCGGGACGACAACCCCTACGAGCAGTACTTC. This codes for CASSDFVRDDNPYEQYF. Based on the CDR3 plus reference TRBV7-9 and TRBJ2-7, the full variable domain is DTGVSQNPRHKITKRGQNVTFRCDPISEHNRLYWYRQTLGQGPEFLTYFQNEAQLEKSRLLSDRFSAERPKGSFSTLEIQRTEQGDSAMYLCASSDFVRDDNPYEQYFGPGTRLTVT.